The 18 T cell receptor beta chains in this list originate from one sample, sequenced in a study of beta chain features in type 1 diabetes. Sequenced material consisted of expressed TCRB transcripts (all of the isolated RNA was reverse transcribed). Clones were sequenced by immunoSEQ multiplex PCR, and TCRdb holds only the in-frame ones, with some missing. The table shows 200,000 to 300,000 clones, with around 26% occurring only once. Sequencing was performed on central memory CD4+ T cells from blood. These receptors were taken from a man aged 25-45 years in good health.

This clone was detected a few times. The chain recombines TRBV11-2 with TRBJ2-5; D gene ambiguous. V lost 0 bases and J 7 bases, leaving 6 bases between the germline ends. The CDR3 has 12 amino acids. From germline, CDR1 is SGHAT and CDR2 FQNNGV. The DNA for the CDR3 is TGTGCCAGCAGCTTAGATCTTGGGACCCAGTACTTC. It specifies CASSLDLGTQYF.

A few counts support this clone. For the CDR3, the DNA is TGCGCCAGCAGCTTGGGAGAGTTCTCTGGGGCCAACGTCCTGACTTTC. Translation gives CASSLGEFSGANVLTF. The chain combines TRBV5-1 with TRBJ2-6; no clear D gene. Trimming stripped 0 bases from V and 0 bases from J, with 7 bases between. The length of the CDR3 is 16 residues. Per the germline V gene, CDR1 is SGHRS and CDR2 is YFSETQ.

This clone was observed a single time. The rearrangement joins TRBV27 to TRBJ2-2; D call uncertain. Germline V lookup: CDR1 MNHEY, CDR2 SMNVEV (reference sequence). The CDR3 length is 12 residues. V was cut by 5 bases and J by 6 bases, with 7 bases left in between. The chain's CDR3 is CASSLVSGELFF. CDR3 in DNA: TGTGCCAGCAGTCTCGTATCCGGGGAGCTGTTTTTT.

This clone has only a few counts. In the same sample, other DNA sequences code for this CDR3. The chain recombines TRBV4-1 with TRBJ2-7; 8 bases fit TRBD2. This CDR3 contains 13 residues. J was trimmed by 3 bases and V by 3 bases; bases with no gene match: 1. CDR1 and CDR2 (germline): MGHRA, YSYEKL. This chain's CDR3 is CASSQGTSYEQYF. The CDR3 coding sequence is TGCGCCAGCAGCCAGGGGACTAGCTACGAGCAGTACTTC.

This clone was detected a few times. The rearrangement links TRBV7-9 to TRBJ1-1, with 7 bases that match TRBD1. Trimming took 8 bases from V and 7 from J; bases not matched to a gene: 10. In germline, CDR1 is SEHNR, CDR2 FQNEAQ (reference sequence). CDR3 size: 13 residues. The DNA for the CDR3 is TGTGCCAGCTTCGGGACAGTAGGGAGTGAAGCTTTCTTT. Its translation: CASFGTVGSEAFF.

The sample holds a few counts of this clone. The chain links TRBV30 to TRBJ2-7; D uncertain. V was clipped by 5 bases and J by 3 bases, with 8 bases between them. CDR1 and CDR2 (germline): GTSNPN, SVGIG (reference sequence). This CDR3 region has 11 residues. The CDR3 DNA reads as TGTGCCTGGTTGTACAACTACGAGCAGTACTTC. Protein sequence: CAWLYNYEQYF.

To note about this clone: At one of its ends the junction is not consistent with the germline gene, which may arise from a read error. The genes are TRBV6-5 and TRBJ2-6; D is uncertain. The CDR3 contains 14 residues. Per germline, CDR1 MNHEY and CDR2 SVGAGI. The chain's CDR3 is CASGYNSGANVLTF. The CDR3 bases are TGTGCCAGCGGTTATAACTCTGGGGCCAACGTCCTGACTTTC.

CDR3 bases: TGCGCCAGCAGCCAGGGACAGGGTCACACCCTCCACTTT. It yields the protein CASSQGQGHTLHF. The chain links TRBV4-1 to TRBJ1-6, with 9 bases fitting TRBD1. CDR3 size: 13 residues. The germline V gene encodes CDR1 MGHRA and CDR2 YSYEKL. The junction had 5 bases not matched to a gene; V was cut back by 3 bases and J by 14 bases.

Only a few counts were recorded for this clone. The chain links TRBV30 to TRBJ2-3, with 7 nucleotides matching TRBD1. Unmatched junction bases numbered 3, after V lost 1 base and J lost 5 bases. Germline CDR1 reads GTSNPN; CDR2 reads SVGIG (reference sequence). CDR3 length: 13 amino acids. CDR3 in DNA: TGTGCCTGGAGTGGACAGGGTGGAGATACGCAGTATTTT. It codes for CAWSGQGGDTQYF.

This clone has just a few counts. The V and J genes are TRBV4-1 and TRBJ1-1; D unresolved. Trimming shortened V by 1 base and J by 0 bases, and 6 bases separated the two germline ends. The CDR3 covers 14 residues. The V gene's germline CDR1 is MGHRA and CDR2 YSYEKL. The CDR3 sequence: CASSQVNLNTEAFF. The CDR3 DNA is TGCGCCAGCAGCCAAGTAAACCTGAACACTGAAGCTTTCTTT.

This rearrangement joins TRBV29-1 to TRBJ2-7, with a tentative D call TRBD2 (7 bases). This CDR3 comprises 13 residues. Germline CDR1 SQVTM, CDR2 ANQGSEA. Trimming left V 4 bases short and J 3 bases short, with 13 bases between. This chain's CDR3 is CSVVGGAGYEQYF. CDR3 nucleotides: TGCAGCGTTGTGGGGGGGGCGGGCTACGAGCAGTACTTC.

This clone was counted a few times. The chain is built from TRBV28 and TRBJ2-7; D may be TRBD2 (5 bases). The CDR3 runs 15 residues. V shed 7 bases and J shed 6 bases, with 22 bases lying between them. Germline CDR1 is MDHEN and CDR2 is SYDVKM. The CDR3: CASNRSGQTRAEQYF. DNA for the CDR3: TGTGCCAGCAACCGCTCCGGCCAAACGAGGGCCGAGCAGTACTTC.

V usage is TRBV9 and J usage is TRBJ2-3; the match to TRBD2 covers 8 bases. With V trimmed by 0 bases and J by 6 bases, 6 bases remained unmatched. Per germline, CDR1 SGDLS and CDR2 YYNGEE. The CDR3 runs 15 residues. The CDR3 loop is CASSVDSGIIDTQYF. The CDR3 DNA follows: TGTGCCAGCAGCGTAGATAGCGGGATCATCGATACGCAGTATTTT.

The chain combines TRBV18 with TRBJ2-1; 10 bases are shared with TRBD2. Germline V lookup: CDR1 KGHSH, CDR2 LQKENI. This CDR3 contains 17 residues. V lost 2 bases, J lost 5 bases, and 9 bases stayed unmatched. Here the CDR3 DNA reads TGTGCCAGCTCACCAGTTGGCAGGACTAGCGGAAACAATGAGCAGTTCTTC. Protein: CASSPVGRTSGNNEQFF.

This clone was observed many times. This specimen includes other DNA sequences encoding the same CDR3. The CDR3 here is CAISESKETQYF. In DNA, the CDR3 is TGTGCCATCAGTGAGTCCAAAGAGACCCAGTACTTC. The chain employs TRBV10-3 and TRBJ2-5; D is uncertain. The CDR3 covers 12 residues. Germline V gene data show CDR1 as ENHRY and CDR2 as SYGVKD. Trimming cost V 0 bases and J 3 bases, with 2 bases left between them.

The J gene is TRBJ2-1, the V gene TRBV18, with 7 bases that match TRBD2. V dropped 3 bases and J dropped 8; count of bases not matched to a gene: 16. Germline V gives CDR1 KGHSH, CDR2 LQKENI. This CDR3 comprises 17 residues. The CDR3 loop is CASSPPRGAGEEYEQFF. CDR3 DNA sequence: TGTGCCAGCTCACCTCCTAGAGGGGCGGGAGAGGAATATGAGCAGTTCTTC.

In its sample, this clone was seen a few times. The chain links TRBV7-2 to TRBJ1-2; 9 bases are a match to TRBD1. V gave up 5 bases and J gave up 0 bases; unmatched junction bases: 4. The CDR3 sequence is 15 residues long. Looked up from germline, CDR1 is SGHTA and CDR2 is FQGNSA. CDR3 bases: TGTGCCAGCAGCCCGACAGGGGGGACTAACTATGGCTACACCTTC. This translates into CASSPTGGTNYGYTF. The whole variable domain, remainder taken from reference TRBV7-2 and TRBJ1-2, is GAGVSQSPSNKVTEKGKDVELRCDPISGHTALYWYRQSLGQGLEFLIYFQGNSAPDKSGLPSDRFSAERTGGSVSTLTIQRTQQEDSAVYLCASSPTGGTNYGYTFGSGTRLTVV.

The CDR3, as DNA: TGTGCCAGCAGTAGCGGGGGGCACCACCCCGCTACAGATACGCAGTATTTT. It encodes CASSSGGHHPATDTQYF. The chain recombines TRBV11-2 with TRBJ2-3, with 10 bases lining up with TRBD2. The CDR3 spans 17 residues. V dropped 6 bases and J dropped 3; count of bases not matched to a gene: 12. Germline CDR1 reads SGHAT; CDR2 reads FQNNGV.